One TCR beta chain is described in this entry. Donors comprised only Caucasian adults living in Nashville, Tennessee. These data come from a study of shared clonotypes between healthy human individuals. Using immunoSEQ multiplex PCR, the repertoire was profiled, and TCRdb retains in-frame clones only, with some absent. The sample records a few million clones, around 90% being singletons. V was trimmed by 4 bases and J by 0 bases, leaving 14 bases between them. This CDR3 contains 15 residues. Germline V gene data show CDR1 as SGHRS and CDR2 as YFSETQ. The rearrangement joins TRBV5-1 to TRBJ2-7; unclear D gene. Sequencing input: naive CD4+ T cells sorted from blood. The sample's subset: CD45RA+ positively selected. This sequence originates from a young man in good health. This chain's CDR3 is CASSLMGGGSYEQYF. The CDR3 DNA reads TGCGCCAGCAGCCTGATGGGTGGTGGCTCCTACGAGCAGTACTTC. The full variable domain, with the rest looked up from reference TRBV5-1 and TRBJ2-7, is KAGVTQTPRYLIKTRGQQVTLSCSPISGHRSVSWYQQTPGQGLQFLFEYFSETQRNKGNFPGRFSGRQFSNSRSEMNVSTLELGDSALYLCASSLMGGGSYEQYFGPGTRLTVT.